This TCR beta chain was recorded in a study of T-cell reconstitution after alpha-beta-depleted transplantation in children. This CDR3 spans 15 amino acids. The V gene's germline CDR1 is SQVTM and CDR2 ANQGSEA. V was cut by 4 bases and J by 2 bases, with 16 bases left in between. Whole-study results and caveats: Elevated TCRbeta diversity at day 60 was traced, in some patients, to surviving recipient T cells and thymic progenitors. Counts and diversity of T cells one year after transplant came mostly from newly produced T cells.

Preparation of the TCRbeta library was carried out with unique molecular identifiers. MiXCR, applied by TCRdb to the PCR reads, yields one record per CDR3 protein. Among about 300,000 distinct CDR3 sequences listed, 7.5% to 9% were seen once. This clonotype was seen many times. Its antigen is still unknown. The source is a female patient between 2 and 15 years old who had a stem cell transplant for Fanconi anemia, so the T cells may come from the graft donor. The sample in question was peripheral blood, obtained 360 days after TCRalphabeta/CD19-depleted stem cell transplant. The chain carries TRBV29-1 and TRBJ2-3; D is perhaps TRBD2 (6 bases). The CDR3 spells CSVVRAGLSTDTQYF. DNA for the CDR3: TGCAGCGTTGTTAGGGCAGGACTATCCACAGATACGCAGTATTTT.